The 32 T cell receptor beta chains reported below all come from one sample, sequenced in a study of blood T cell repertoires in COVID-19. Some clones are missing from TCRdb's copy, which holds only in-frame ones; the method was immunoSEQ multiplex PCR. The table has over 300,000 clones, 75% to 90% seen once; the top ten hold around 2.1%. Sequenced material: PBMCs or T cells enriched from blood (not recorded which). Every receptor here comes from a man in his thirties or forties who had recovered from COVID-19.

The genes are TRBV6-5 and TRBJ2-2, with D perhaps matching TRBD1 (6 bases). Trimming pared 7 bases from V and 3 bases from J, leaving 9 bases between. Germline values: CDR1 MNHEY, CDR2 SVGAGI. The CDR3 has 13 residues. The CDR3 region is CASTKGDTGELFF. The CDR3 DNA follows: TGTGCCAGCACCAAGGGGGACACCGGGGAGCTGTTTTTT.

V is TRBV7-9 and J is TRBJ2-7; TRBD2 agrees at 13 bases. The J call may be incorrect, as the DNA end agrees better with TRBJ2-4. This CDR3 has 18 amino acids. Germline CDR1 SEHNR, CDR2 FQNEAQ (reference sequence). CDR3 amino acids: CASTSSGNSLAGGRIQYF. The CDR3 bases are TGTGCCAGCACCTCCTCAGGGAACTCACTAGCGGGGGGGCGCATTCAGTACTTC.

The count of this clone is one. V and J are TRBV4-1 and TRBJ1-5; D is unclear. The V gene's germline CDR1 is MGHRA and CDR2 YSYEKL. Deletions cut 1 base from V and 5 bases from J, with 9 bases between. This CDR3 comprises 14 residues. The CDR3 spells CASSQVRRDQPQHF. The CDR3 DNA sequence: TGCGCCAGCAGCCAAGTTAGGCGGGATCAGCCCCAGCATTTT.

The CDR3 DNA reads as TGCGCCAGCAGCACGGACACTACCACTGAAGCTTTCTTT. It yields the protein CASSTDTTTEAFF. V gene TRBV4-3 combines with J gene TRBJ1-1, with D possibly being TRBD1 (5 bases). The CDR3 has 13 residues. V dropped 5 bases and J dropped 4 bases, with 11 bases sitting between them. Germline V gene sequence: CDR1 LGHNA, CDR2 YSLEER.

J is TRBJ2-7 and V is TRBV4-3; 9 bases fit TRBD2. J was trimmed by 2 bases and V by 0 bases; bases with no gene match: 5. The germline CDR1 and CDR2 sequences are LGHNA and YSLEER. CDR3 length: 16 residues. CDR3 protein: CASSQEASGDPYEQYF. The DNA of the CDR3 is TGCGCCAGCAGCCAAGAGGCTAGCGGGGACCCCTACGAGCAGTACTTC.

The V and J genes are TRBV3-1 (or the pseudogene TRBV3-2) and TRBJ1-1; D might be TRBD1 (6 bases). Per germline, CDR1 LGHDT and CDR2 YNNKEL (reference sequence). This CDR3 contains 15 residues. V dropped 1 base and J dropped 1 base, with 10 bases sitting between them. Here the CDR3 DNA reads TGTGCCAGCAGCCAAGGACAGGTCCCGAACACTGAAGCTTTCTTT. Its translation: CASSQGQVPNTEAFF.

In DNA form, the CDR3 reads TGCGCCAGCAGCCAAGATATAATAGGAGCAGATACGCAGTATTTT. Protein product: CASSQDIIGADTQYF. This sequence joins TRBV4-3 and TRBJ2-3; D is unclear. V was pared by 0 bases and J by 4 bases, with 11 bases between. The CDR3 consists of 15 residues. Germline assignment: CDR1 LGHNA and CDR2 YSLEER.

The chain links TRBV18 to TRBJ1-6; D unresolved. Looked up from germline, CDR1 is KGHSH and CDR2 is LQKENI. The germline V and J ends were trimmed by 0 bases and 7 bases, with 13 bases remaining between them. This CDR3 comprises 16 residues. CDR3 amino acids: CASSPPRSGGNSPLHF. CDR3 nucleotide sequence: TGTGCCAGCTCACCACCGAGATCAGGAGGGAATTCACCCCTCCACTTT.

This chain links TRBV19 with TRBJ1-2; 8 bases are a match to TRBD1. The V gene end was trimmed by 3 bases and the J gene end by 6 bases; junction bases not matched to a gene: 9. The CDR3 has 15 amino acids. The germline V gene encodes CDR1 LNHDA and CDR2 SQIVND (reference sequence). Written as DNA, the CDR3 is TGTGCCAGTAGTATCTTCGCAGGGGGCGAGGATGGCTACACCTTC. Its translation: CASSIFAGGEDGYTF.

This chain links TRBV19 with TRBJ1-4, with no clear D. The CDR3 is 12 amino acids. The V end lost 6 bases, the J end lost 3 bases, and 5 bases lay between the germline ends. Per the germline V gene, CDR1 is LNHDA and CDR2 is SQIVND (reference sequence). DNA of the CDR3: TGTGCCAGTAGAGAGCCTAATGAAAAACTGTTTTTT. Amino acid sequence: CASREPNEKLFF.

The CDR3 protein is CASSPLAGGSYEQYF. In DNA, the CDR3 is TGCGCCAGCAGCCCCTTGGCGGGGGGCTCCTACGAGCAGTACTTC. V gene TRBV5-1 combines with J gene TRBJ2-7; 8 nucleotides line up with TRBD2. CDR3 length equals 15 residues. Germline loops: CDR1 SGHRS, CDR2 YFSETQ. After removal of 4 bases from V and 0 bases from J, the junction contained 6 bases not matched to a gene.

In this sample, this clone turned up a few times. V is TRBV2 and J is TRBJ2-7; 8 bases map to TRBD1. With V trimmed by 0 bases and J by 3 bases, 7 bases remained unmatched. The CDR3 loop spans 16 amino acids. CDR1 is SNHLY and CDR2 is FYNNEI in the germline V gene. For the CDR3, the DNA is TGTGCCAGCAGTGAAGCTGGGACAGGCCTAAACTACGAGCAGTACTTC. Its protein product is CASSEAGTGLNYEQYF.

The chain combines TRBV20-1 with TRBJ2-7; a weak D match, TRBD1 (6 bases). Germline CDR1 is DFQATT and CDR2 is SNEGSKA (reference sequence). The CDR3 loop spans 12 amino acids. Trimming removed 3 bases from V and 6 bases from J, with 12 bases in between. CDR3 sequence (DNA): TGCAGTGCTAGTACAGGGCACTTCGAGCAGTACTTC. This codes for CSASTGHFEQYF.

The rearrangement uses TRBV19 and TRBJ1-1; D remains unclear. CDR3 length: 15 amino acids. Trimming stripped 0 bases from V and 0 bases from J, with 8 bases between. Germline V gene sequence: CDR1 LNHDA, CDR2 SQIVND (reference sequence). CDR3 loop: CASSIESQMNTEAFF. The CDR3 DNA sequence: TGTGCCAGTAGTATAGAGTCCCAGATGAACACTGAAGCTTTCTTT.

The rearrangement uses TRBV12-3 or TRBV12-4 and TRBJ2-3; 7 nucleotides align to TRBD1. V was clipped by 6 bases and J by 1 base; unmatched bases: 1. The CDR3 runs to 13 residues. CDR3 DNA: TGTGCCAGCAGCGACAGGGGCACAGATACGCAGTATTTT. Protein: CASSDRGTDTQYF.

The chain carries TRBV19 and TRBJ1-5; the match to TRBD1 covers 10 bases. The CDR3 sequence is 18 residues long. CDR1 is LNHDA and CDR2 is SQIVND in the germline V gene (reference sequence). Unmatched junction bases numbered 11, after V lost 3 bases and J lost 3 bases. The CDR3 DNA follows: TGTGCCAGTAGTATGGCCGACAGGGGGCCTGGTGACAATCAGCCCCAGCATTTT. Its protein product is CASSMADRGPGDNQPQHF.

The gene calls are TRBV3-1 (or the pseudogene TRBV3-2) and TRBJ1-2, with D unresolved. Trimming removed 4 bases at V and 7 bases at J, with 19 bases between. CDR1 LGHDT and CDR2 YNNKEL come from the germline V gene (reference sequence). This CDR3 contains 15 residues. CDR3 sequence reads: CASSPEALLRRGYTF. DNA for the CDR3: TGTGCCAGCAGCCCTGAGGCTCTTCTCCGGCGTGGCTACACCTTC.

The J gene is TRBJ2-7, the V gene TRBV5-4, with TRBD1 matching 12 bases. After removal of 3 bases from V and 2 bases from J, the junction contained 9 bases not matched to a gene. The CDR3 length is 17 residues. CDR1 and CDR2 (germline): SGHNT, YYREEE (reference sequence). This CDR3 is CASSSDPGTGGPYEQYF. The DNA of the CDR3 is TGTGCCAGCAGCTCCGATCCCGGGACAGGGGGCCCCTACGAGCAGTACTTC.

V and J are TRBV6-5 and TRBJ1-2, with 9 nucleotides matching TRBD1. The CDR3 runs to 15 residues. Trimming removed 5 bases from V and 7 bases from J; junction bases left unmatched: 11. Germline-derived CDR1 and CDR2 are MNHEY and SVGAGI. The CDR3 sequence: CASSTTGTGMSGYTF. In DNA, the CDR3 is TGTGCCAGCAGTACCACCGGGACAGGGATGAGTGGCTACACCTTC.

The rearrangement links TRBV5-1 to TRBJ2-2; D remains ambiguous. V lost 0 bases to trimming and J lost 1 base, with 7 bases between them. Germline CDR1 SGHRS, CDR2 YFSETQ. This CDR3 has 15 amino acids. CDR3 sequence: CASSLVEMNTGELFF. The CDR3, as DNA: TGCGCCAGCAGCTTGGTCGAGATGAACACCGGGGAGCTGTTTTTT.

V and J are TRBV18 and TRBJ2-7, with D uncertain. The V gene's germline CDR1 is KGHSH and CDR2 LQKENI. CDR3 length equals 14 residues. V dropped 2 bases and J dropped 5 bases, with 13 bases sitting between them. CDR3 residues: CASSPGSAGNEQYF. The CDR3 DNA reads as TGTGCCAGCTCACCAGGATCCGCAGGCAACGAGCAGTACTTC.

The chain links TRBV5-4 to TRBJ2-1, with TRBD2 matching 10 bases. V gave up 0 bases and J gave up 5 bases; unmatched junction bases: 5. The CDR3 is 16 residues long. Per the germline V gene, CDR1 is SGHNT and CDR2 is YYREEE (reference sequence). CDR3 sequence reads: CASSLAAGGPDNEQFF. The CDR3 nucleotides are TGTGCCAGCAGCTTGGCAGCGGGGGGGCCGGACAATGAGCAGTTCTTC.

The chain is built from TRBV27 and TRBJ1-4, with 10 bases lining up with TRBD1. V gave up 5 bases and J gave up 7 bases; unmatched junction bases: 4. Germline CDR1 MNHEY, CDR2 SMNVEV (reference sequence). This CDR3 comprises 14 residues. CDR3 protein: CASSRQGAAEKLFF. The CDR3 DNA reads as TGTGCCAGCAGTCGACAGGGGGCGGCTGAAAAACTGTTTTTT.

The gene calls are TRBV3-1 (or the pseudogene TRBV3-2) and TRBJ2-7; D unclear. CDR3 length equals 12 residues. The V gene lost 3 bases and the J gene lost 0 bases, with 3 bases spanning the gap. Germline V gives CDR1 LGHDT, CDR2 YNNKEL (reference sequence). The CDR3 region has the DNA TGTGCCAGCAGCCACCGCTCCTACGAGCAGTACTTC. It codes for CASSHRSYEQYF.

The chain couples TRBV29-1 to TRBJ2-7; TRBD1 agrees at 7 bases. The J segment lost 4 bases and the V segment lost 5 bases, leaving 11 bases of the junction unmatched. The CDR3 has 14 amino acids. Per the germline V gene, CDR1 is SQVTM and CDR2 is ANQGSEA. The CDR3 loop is CSVSRPGTDYEQYF. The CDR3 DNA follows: TGCAGCGTTTCCAGACCCGGGACAGATTACGAGCAGTACTTC.

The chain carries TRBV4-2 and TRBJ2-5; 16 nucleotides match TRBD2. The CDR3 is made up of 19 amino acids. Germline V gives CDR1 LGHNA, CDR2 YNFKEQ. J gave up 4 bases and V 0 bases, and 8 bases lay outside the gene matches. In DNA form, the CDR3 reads TGTGCCAGCAGCCAAGAACCGGGACTAGCGGGGGGGCCGGGAGAGACCCAGTACTTC. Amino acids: CASSQEPGLAGGPGETQYF.

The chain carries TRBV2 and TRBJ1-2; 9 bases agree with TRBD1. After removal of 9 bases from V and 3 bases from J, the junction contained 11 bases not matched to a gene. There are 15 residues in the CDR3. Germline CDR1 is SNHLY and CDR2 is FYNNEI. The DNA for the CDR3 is TGTGCCAGTAGGCCGGGACAGGGAGCATACTATGGCTACACCTTC. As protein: CASRPGQGAYYGYTF. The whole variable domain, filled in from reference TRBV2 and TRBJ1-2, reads EPEVTQTPSHQVTQMGQEVILRCVPISNHLYFYWYRQILGQKVEFLVSFYNNEISEKSEIFDDQFSVERPDGSNFTLKIRSTKLEDSAMYFCASRPGQGAYYGYTFGSGTRLTVV.

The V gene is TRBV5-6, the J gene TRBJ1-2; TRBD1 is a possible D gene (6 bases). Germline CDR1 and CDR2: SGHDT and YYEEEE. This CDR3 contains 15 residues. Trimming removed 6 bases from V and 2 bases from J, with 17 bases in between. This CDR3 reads CASKGSGEINYGYTF. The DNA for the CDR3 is TGTGCCAGCAAGGGCTCAGGGGAAATCAACTATGGCTACACCTTC.

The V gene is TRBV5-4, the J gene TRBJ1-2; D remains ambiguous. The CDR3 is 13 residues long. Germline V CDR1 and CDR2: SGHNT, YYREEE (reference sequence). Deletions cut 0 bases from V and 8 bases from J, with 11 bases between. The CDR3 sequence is CASSLAGVGGYTF. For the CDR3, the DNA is TGTGCCAGCAGCTTGGCCGGGGTCGGGGGCTACACCTTC.

The CDR3 nucleotides are TGTGCCAGCAGCTTCGGACTAGCGGGGAAACAAGAGACCCAGTACTTC. It specifies CASSFGLAGKQETQYF. The chain recombines TRBV5-4 with TRBJ2-5; 12 bases align to TRBD2. The germline gives CDR1 SGHNT, CDR2 YYREEE (reference sequence). This CDR3 comprises 16 residues. Unmatched junction bases numbered 4, after V lost 2 bases and J lost 2 bases. The entire variable domain, with the rest obtained from reference TRBV5-4 and TRBJ2-5, is as follows: ETGVTQSPTHLIKTRGQQVTLRCSSQSGHNTVSWYQQALGQGPQFIFQYYREEENGRGNFPPRFSGLQFPNYSSELNVNALELDDSALYLCASSFGLAGKQETQYFGPGTRLLVL.

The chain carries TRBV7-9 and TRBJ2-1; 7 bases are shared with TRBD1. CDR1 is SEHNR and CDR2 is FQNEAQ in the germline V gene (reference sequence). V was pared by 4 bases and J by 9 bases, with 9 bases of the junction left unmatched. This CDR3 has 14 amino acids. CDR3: CASSWGQPPSEQFF. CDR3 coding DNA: TGTGCCAGCAGCTGGGGACAGCCCCCCAGTGAGCAGTTCTTC.

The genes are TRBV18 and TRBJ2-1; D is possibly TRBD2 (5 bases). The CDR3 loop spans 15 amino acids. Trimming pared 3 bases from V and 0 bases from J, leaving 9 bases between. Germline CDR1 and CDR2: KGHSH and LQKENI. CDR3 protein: CASSPLGSSYNEQFF. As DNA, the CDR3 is TGTGCCAGCTCACCTCTGGGGAGCTCCTACAATGAGCAGTTCTTC.